One sample yielded the 12 T cell receptor beta chains listed below, sequenced in a study of blood T cell repertoires in COVID-19. Some clones are missing from TCRdb's copy, which holds only in-frame ones; the method was immunoSEQ multiplex PCR. The table has about 270,000 clones, 70% to 85% seen once; the top ten hold over 1.1%. Material: peripheral blood. All receptors come from a human donor with COVID-19, enrolled during active disease. The donor label of this sample is uncertain.

This sequence joins TRBV19 and TRBJ1-1, with 7 bases lining up with TRBD1. The CDR3 runs 17 residues. Looked up from germline, CDR1 is LNHDA and CDR2 is SQIVND (reference sequence). Trimming at V came to 7 bases and at J to 3 bases, leaving 17 bases not matched to a gene. The CDR3 nucleotides are TGTGCCAGTAATGCAGGGGGATGGTTCCGTCAGGACACTGAAGCTTTCTTT. It specifies CASNAGGWFRQDTEAFF. The full variable domain, completed using reference TRBV19 and TRBJ1-1, is DGGITQSPKYLFRKEGQNVTLSCEQNLNHDAMYWYRQDPGQGLRLIYYSQIVNDFQKGDIAEGYSVSREKKESFPLTVTSAQKNPTAFYLCASNAGGWFRQDTEAFFGQGTRLTVV.

The V gene is TRBV6-6, the J gene TRBJ2-2; D might be TRBD1 (6 bases). Trimming pared 5 bases from V and 6 bases from J, leaving 13 bases between. The CDR3 has 14 amino acids. The germline V gene encodes CDR1 MNHNY and CDR2 SVGAGI (reference sequence). The CDR3 DNA sequence: TGTGCCAGCAGTAGGGGGTATAGCGCCGGGGAGCTGTTTTTT. Translated: CASSRGYSAGELFF.

This sequence joins TRBV28 and TRBJ1-1, with 7 bases matching TRBD1. The germline V gene has CDR1 MDHEN and CDR2 SYDVKM. The CDR3 consists of 11 residues. The ends lost 5 bases at V and 12 bases at J; junction bases unmatched: 6. CDR3 DNA sequence: TGTGCCAGCAGTCATCCAGGGGGGACTTTCTTT. This translates into CASSHPGGTFF.

The rearrangement joins TRBV19 to TRBJ2-2; D unresolved. The CDR3 consists of 14 residues. V lost 3 bases and J 4 bases, leaving 9 bases between the germline ends. CDR1 and CDR2 (germline): LNHDA, SQIVND (reference sequence). DNA of the CDR3: TGTGCCAGTAGTATGGGTAGGAGCACCGGGGAGCTGTTTTTT. This gives the protein CASSMGRSTGELFF.

This chain uses TRBV3-1 (or the pseudogene TRBV3-2) with TRBJ1-6, with TRBD1 as a possible D gene (5 bases). CDR3 size: 17 residues. V was shortened by 0 bases and J by 7 bases, with 16 bases between the two germline ends. Germline CDR1 reads LGHDT; CDR2 reads YNNKEL (reference sequence). In nucleotides, the CDR3 is TGTGCCAGCAGCCAAGATACCCAGGGTAGTGTCAATTCACCCCTCCACTTT. This translates into CASSQDTQGSVNSPLHF.

The chain employs TRBV10-3 and TRBJ1-2; D possibly corresponds to TRBD1 (5 bases). Trimming stripped 4 bases from V and 4 bases from J, with 13 bases between. The V gene's germline CDR1 is ENHRY and CDR2 SYGVKD. This CDR3 has 14 amino acids. In nucleotides, the CDR3 is TGTGCCATCAGTGTGGGCGGGACTCCCTATGGCTACACCTTC. Translation: CAISVGGTPYGYTF.

The genes are TRBV28 and TRBJ1-4; TRBD1 matches at 11 bases. V trimming: 4 bases; J trimming: 7 bases; junction bases outside the gene matches: 5. This CDR3 comprises 15 residues. Per the germline V gene, CDR1 is MDHEN and CDR2 is SYDVKM. DNA of the CDR3: TGTGCCAGCAGTTCCGGACAGGGGGCCATTGAAAAACTGTTTTTT. Residues: CASSSGQGAIEKLFF.

This sequence joins TRBV24-1 and TRBJ2-2; 7 bases are a match to TRBD1. With 9 bases clipped from V and 7 bases from J, the junction kept 16 bases outside the gene matches. The CDR3 loop spans 16 amino acids. Germline CDR1 reads KGHDR; CDR2 reads SFDVKD. This CDR3 reads CATRAAQGEIGGELFF. CDR3 nucleotide sequence: TGTGCCACCCGAGCGGCCCAGGGGGAGATCGGCGGGGAGCTGTTTTTT.

This chain connects TRBV6-5 to TRBJ2-7, with a tentative D call TRBD2 (6 bases). V was shortened by 4 bases and J by 2 bases, with 18 bases between the two germline ends. The CDR3 has 16 amino acids. Per the germline V gene, CDR1 is MNHEY and CDR2 is SVGAGI. The CDR3 nucleotides read TGTGCCAGCAGTTCCCACGGAAGGCGGGGTGCCTACGAGCAGTACTTC. It encodes CASSSHGRRGAYEQYF.

This chain links TRBV4-3 with TRBJ2-3; D not certain. Deletions cut 0 bases from V and 0 bases from J, with 10 bases between. There are 16 residues in the CDR3. Germline lookup yields CDR1 LGHNA and CDR2 YSLEER. The CDR3 sequence: CASSQDPSSSTDTQYF. The CDR3 DNA follows: TGCGCCAGCAGCCAAGATCCCTCCTCTAGCACAGATACGCAGTATTTT.

J is TRBJ2-1 and V is TRBV7-6; a possible D gene is TRBD2 (5 bases). This CDR3 spans 18 amino acids. The V end lost 3 bases, the J end lost 0 bases, and 18 bases lay between the germline ends. Germline V gene lookup returns CDR1 SGHVS and CDR2 FNYEAQ. This CDR3 reads CASSLAESGTYSYNEQFF. The CDR3, as DNA: TGTGCCAGCAGCTTGGCGGAAAGCGGAACTTACTCCTACAATGAGCAGTTCTTC.

This clone was seen only a few times. The V and J genes are TRBV6-5 and TRBJ2-3, with a weak D call TRBD1 (7 bases). V lost 4 bases and J lost 4, with 12 bases in between. In germline, CDR1 is MNHEY, CDR2 SVGAGI. The CDR3 has 14 residues. The CDR3 is CASSSAGGPDTQYF. In DNA, the CDR3 is TGTGCCAGCAGTTCGGCAGGGGGGCCAGATACGCAGTATTTT.